These 23 T cell receptor beta chains came from one sample sequenced in a study of shared clonotypes between healthy human individuals. The assay was immunoSEQ multiplex PCR, and TCRdb's table has in-frame clones only and misses some. The sample holds 450,000 to 550,000 clones, 60% to 85% seen once. The sample was PBMCs. The receptors originated from a middle-aged woman in good health. Some clones in this sample may be carry-over from other donors' samples.

The chain carries TRBV19 and TRBJ1-2; D might be TRBD1 (5 bases). The CDR3 contains 14 residues. CDR1 LNHDA and CDR2 SQIVND come from the germline V gene (reference sequence). V lost 7 bases and J lost 2, with 14 bases in between. CDR3 in DNA: TGTGCCAGTAATGATCCGGCAGGGAACTATGGCTACACCTTC. This encodes CASNDPAGNYGYTF.

The rearrangement joins TRBV7-8 to TRBJ1-5; perhaps TRBD1 as D (5 bases). Germline V gene lookup returns CDR1 SGHVS and CDR2 FQNEAQ. CDR3 length equals 16 residues. Trimming took 1 base from V and 0 from J, leaving 10 bases between them. Written as DNA, the CDR3 is TGTGCCAGCAGCTTAGTCCCCACAGGTAGCAATCAGCCCCAGCATTTT. It encodes CASSLVPTGSNQPQHF.

The V gene is TRBV5-1, the J gene TRBJ2-7, with 7 bases lining up with TRBD1. CDR3 length: 14 residues. CDR1 is SGHRS and CDR2 is YFSETQ in the germline V gene. Trimming took 6 bases from V and 6 from J; bases not matched to a gene: 12. CDR3 DNA sequence: TGCGCCAGCACCACACTCCGACAGGGCGGCGAGCAGTACTTC. The encoded protein is CASTTLRQGGEQYF.

The chain uses TRBV28 and TRBJ2-6; D possibly corresponds to TRBD1 (5 bases). CDR3 length: 16 amino acids. V lost 3 bases and J lost 1, with 10 bases in between. Germline V lookup: CDR1 MDHEN, CDR2 SYDVKM. CDR3 protein: CASSLGRVSGANVLTF. The CDR3 DNA reads as TGTGCCAGCAGTTTGGGCAGGGTATCTGGGGCCAACGTCCTGACTTTC.

The gene calls are TRBV5-1 and TRBJ2-5; 7 nucleotides agree with TRBD1. The ends lost 4 bases at V and 1 base at J; junction bases unmatched: 7. Looked up from germline, CDR1 is SGHRS and CDR2 is YFSETQ. The CDR3 is 15 residues long. The CDR3 here is CASSRTGTVQETQYF. The CDR3 coding sequence is TGCGCCAGCAGCCGGACTGGGACAGTCCAAGAGACCCAGTACTTC.

The J gene is TRBJ2-1, the V gene TRBV15; D ambiguous. The germline V gene has CDR1 LNHNV and CDR2 YYDKDF (reference sequence). The CDR3 is 14 amino acids. Trimming took off 0 bases at V and 9 bases at J, with 12 bases between the two ends. CDR3: CATSRDRAAREQFF. DNA for the CDR3: TGTGCCACCAGCAGAGATCGGGCAGCCCGTGAGCAGTTCTTC.

For the CDR3, the DNA is TGCGCCAGCACTCCGGGGCTGGATCTTGGAAACACCATATATTTT. Translation: CASTPGLDLGNTIYF. This sequence joins TRBV10-2 and TRBJ1-3; D possibly corresponds to TRBD1 (5 bases). Germline CDR1 reads WSHSY; CDR2 reads SAAADI. The CDR3 extends over 15 amino acids. V was shortened by 7 bases and J by 3 bases, with 16 bases between the two germline ends.

This chain links TRBV19 with TRBJ2-1; 15 nucleotides match TRBD2. This CDR3 region has 16 residues. Germline V CDR1 and CDR2: LNHDA, SQIVND (reference sequence). V lost 5 bases to trimming and J lost 4 bases; unmatched junction nucleotides: 3. In DNA form, the CDR3 reads TGTGCCAGTAGTGCCGGACTAGCGGGAGGGTACAATGAGCAGTTCTTC. It translates to CASSAGLAGGYNEQFF.

V gene TRBV14 combines with J gene TRBJ2-5; TRBD1 agrees at 7 bases. Germline V gives CDR1 SGHDN, CDR2 FVKESK. V gave up 6 bases and J gave up 5 bases; unmatched junction bases: 6. The CDR3 is 13 residues long. The CDR3 sequence: CASRARGRETQYF. The CDR3 nucleotides are TGTGCCAGCAGGGCAAGGGGGCGGGAGACCCAGTACTTC.

The genes are TRBV5-4 and TRBJ2-1; TRBD2 matches at 8 bases. Germline loops: CDR1 SGHNT, CDR2 YYREEE (reference sequence). The CDR3 is 16 amino acids. Trimming cost V 0 bases and J 4 bases; bases outside gene matches: 6. The CDR3 loop reads CASSLAGLAGYNEQFF. CDR3 in DNA: TGTGCCAGCAGCTTGGCCGGCTTAGCGGGATACAATGAGCAGTTCTTC.

This clone was picked up one time. The chain joins TRBV10-3 to TRBJ2-3; the D gene is possibly TRBD1 (5 bases). With the DNA end fitting TRBJ1-5 better, the J assignment may be wrong. This CDR3 is built from 16 residues. CDR1 and CDR2 (germline): ENHRY, SYGVKD. The CDR3 sequence is CAISGGTSGSTDTQHF. As DNA, the CDR3 is TGTGCCATCAGTGGAGGGACTAGCGGGAGCACAGATACGCAGCATTTT.

The CDR3, as DNA: TGTGCCAGTAGTAGTGGAGGCTACACCTTC. Translation: CASSSGGYTF. This chain links TRBV19 with TRBJ1-2; D is ambiguous. The V gene's germline CDR1 is LNHDA and CDR2 SQIVND (reference sequence). CDR3 size: 10 residues. With 4 bases removed from V and 8 bases from J, the gap between germline ends came to 5 bases.

The DNA for the CDR3 is TGTGCCAGCAGTGGACCGACAGGGGGCGGCACTGAAGCTTTCTTT. It codes for CASSGPTGGGTEAFF. This chain uses TRBV25-1 with TRBJ1-1, with TRBD1 matching over 10 bases. V lost 4 bases and J lost 4; bases outside the gene matches: 6. Germline CDR1 and CDR2: MGHDK and SYGVNS. The CDR3 runs to 15 residues.

This clone was recorded a few times. The chain employs TRBV30 and TRBJ1-2; no firm D call. Germline V lookup: CDR1 GTSNPN, CDR2 SVGIG (reference sequence). The V and J ends lost 1 base and 4 bases respectively, with 4 bases between them. This CDR3 region has 11 residues. CDR3: CAWSDTYGYTF. The CDR3 nucleotides are TGTGCCTGGAGTGACACCTATGGCTACACCTTC.

In its sample, this clone was seen once. This chain joins TRBV30 and TRBJ2-1; 10 bases are a match to TRBD2. J lost 8 bases, V lost 4 bases, and 2 bases had no gene match. Germline-derived CDR1 and CDR2 are GTSNPN and SVGIG (reference sequence). This CDR3 spans 12 amino acids. For the CDR3, the DNA is TGTGCCTGGACTAGCGGGAGCCATGAGCAGTTCTTC. The encoded protein is CAWTSGSHEQFF. The variable domain in full, with the rest retrieved from reference TRBV30 and TRBJ2-1, is SQTIHQWPATLVQPVGSPLSLECTVEGTSNPNLYWYRQAAGRGLQLLFYSVGIGQISSEVPQNLSASRPQDRQFILSSKKLLLSDSGFYLCAWTSGSHEQFFGPGTRLTVL.

The rearrangement joins TRBV7-3 to TRBJ2-1; the D gene could be TRBD1 or TRBD2 (5 bases each). Germline values: CDR1 SGHTA, CDR2 FQGTGA. Trimming removed 5 bases at V and 3 bases at J, with 14 bases between. CDR3 length: 15 residues. CDR3: CASSEQAGGYNEQFF. The CDR3 region has the DNA TGTGCCAGCAGCGAACAGGCTGGGGGCTACAATGAGCAGTTCTTC.

This clone was detected once. In DNA form, the CDR3 reads TGTGCCAGCAGTGAAGAAGTTCGGGCTCGGGAAAAAAAACTGTTTTTT. It specifies CASSEEVRAREKKLFF. The gene calls are TRBV6-1 and TRBJ1-4; D not resolved. CDR3 length: 16 residues. Germline CDR1 and CDR2: MNHNS and SASEGT. The ends were cut back, 1 base at V and 9 bases at J, with 18 bases in the middle.

J is TRBJ1-5 and V is TRBV19; 9 bases are shared with TRBD1. CDR3 length: 15 residues. J gave up 6 bases and V 4 bases, and 7 bases lay outside the gene matches. Germline V gene lookup returns CDR1 LNHDA and CDR2 SQIVND (reference sequence). CDR3 coding DNA: TGTGCCAGTAGTAACCCGGGACAGGGAACTCAGCCCCAGCATTTT. It specifies CASSNPGQGTQPQHF.

The CDR3 nucleotides are TGCGCCAGCAGCCTGCGACTAGCGGGGGTTTACAATGAGCAGTTCTTC. It codes for CASSLRLAGVYNEQFF. The chain is built from TRBV5-1 and TRBJ2-1; 12 nucleotides agree with TRBD2. The germline V gene encodes CDR1 SGHRS and CDR2 YFSETQ. CDR3 size: 16 residues. Unmatched junction bases numbered 6, after V lost 4 bases and J lost 4 bases.

The chain uses TRBV6-6 and TRBJ1-3; 9 bases are shared with TRBD1. Germline V lookup: CDR1 MNHNY, CDR2 SVGAGI (reference sequence). V lost 6 bases and J lost 2; bases outside the gene matches: 5. The CDR3 covers 15 residues. The CDR3 loop reads CASSQTGGTGNTIYF. DNA for the CDR3: TGTGCCAGCAGCCAGACAGGGGGTACTGGAAACACCATATATTTT.

The chain couples TRBV19 to TRBJ2-1, with 7 bases that match TRBD1. Unmatched junction bases numbered 3, after V lost 1 base and J lost 6 bases. The CDR3 extends over 14 amino acids. Per the germline V gene, CDR1 is LNHDA and CDR2 is SQIVND (reference sequence). For the CDR3, the DNA is TGTGCCAGTAGTATAGCCCGGGACAGCAATGAGCAGTTCTTC. Its protein is CASSIARDSNEQFF.

This chain joins TRBV28 and TRBJ1-1, with a tentative D call TRBD1 (5 bases). Trimming left V 3 bases short and J 7 bases short, with 24 bases between. The CDR3 loop spans 17 amino acids. Germline CDR1 reads MDHEN; CDR2 reads SYDVKM. This CDR3 reads CASSFRGEPKRWGEAFF. The CDR3 DNA is TGTGCCAGCAGTTTTCGGGGGGAGCCCAAGAGGTGGGGTGAAGCTTTCTTT.

This clone was observed a single time. The chain links TRBV6-1 to TRBJ1-2; D unclear. The germline gives CDR1 MNHNS, CDR2 SASEGT. The CDR3 runs 14 residues. Trimming pared 6 bases from V and 6 bases from J, leaving 17 bases between. Written as DNA, the CDR3 is TGTGCCAGCAGGGAGGGTTATCGGGGTGATGGCTACACCTTC. This encodes CASREGYRGDGYTF.